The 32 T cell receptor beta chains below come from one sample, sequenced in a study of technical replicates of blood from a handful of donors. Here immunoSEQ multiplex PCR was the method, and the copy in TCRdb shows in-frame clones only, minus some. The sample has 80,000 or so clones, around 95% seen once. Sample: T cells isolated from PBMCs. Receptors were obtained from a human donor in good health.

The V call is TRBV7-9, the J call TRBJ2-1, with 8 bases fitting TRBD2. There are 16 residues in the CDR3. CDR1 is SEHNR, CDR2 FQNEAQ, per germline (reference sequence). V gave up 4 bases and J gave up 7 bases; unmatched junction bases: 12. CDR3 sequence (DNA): TGTGCCAGCAGCTCCGGAGGAGCGGGAGCCGGGAATGAGCAGTTCTTC. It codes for CASSSGGAGAGNEQFF. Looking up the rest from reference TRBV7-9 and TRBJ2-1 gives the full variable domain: DTGVSQNPRHKITKRGQNVTFRCDPISEHNRLYWYRQTLGQGPEFLTYFQNEAQLEKSRLLSDRFSAERPKGSFSTLEIQRTEQGDSAMYLCASSSGGAGAGNEQFFGPGTRLTVL.

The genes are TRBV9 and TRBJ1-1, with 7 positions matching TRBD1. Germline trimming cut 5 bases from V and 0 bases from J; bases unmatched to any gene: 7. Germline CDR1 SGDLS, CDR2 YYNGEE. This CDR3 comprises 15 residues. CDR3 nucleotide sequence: TGTGCCAGCAGTGATTATGACAGGGTGAACACTGAAGCTTTCTTT. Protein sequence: CASSDYDRVNTEAFF.

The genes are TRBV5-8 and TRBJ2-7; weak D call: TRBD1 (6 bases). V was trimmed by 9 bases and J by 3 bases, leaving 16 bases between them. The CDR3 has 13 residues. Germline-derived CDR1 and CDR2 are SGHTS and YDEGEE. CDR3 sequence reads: CATPGEGFYEQYF. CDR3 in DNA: TGTGCCACCCCAGGGGAAGGGTTCTACGAGCAGTACTTC.

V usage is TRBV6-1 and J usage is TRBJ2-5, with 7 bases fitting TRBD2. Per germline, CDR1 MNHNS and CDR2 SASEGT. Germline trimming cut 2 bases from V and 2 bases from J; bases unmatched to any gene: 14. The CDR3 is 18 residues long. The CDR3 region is CASSESSSGGRRQETQYF. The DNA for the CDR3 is TGTGCCAGCAGTGAAAGTTCCTCGGGGGGTAGGAGACAAGAGACCCAGTACTTC.

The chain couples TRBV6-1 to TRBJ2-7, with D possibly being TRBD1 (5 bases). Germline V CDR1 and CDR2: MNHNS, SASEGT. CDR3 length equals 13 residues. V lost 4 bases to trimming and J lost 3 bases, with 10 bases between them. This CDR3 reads CASSVATGYEQYF. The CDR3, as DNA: TGTGCCAGCAGTGTCGCCACAGGCTACGAGCAGTACTTC.

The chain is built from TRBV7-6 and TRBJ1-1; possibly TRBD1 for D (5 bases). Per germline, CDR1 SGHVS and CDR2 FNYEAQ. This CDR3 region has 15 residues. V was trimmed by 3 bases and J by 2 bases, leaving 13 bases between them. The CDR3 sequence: CASSFSGLLNTEAFF. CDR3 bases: TGTGCCAGCAGCTTCTCGGGACTTCTAAACACTGAAGCTTTCTTT. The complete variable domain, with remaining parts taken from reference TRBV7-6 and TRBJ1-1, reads GAGVSQSPRYKVTKRGQDVALRCDPISGHVSLYWYRQALGQGPEFLTYFNYEAQQDKSGLPNDRFSAERPEGSISTLTIQRTEQRDSAMYRCASSFSGLLNTEAFFGQGTRLTVV.

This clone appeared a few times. The CDR3 DNA is TGTGCCAGCTCCGACTCCAATCAGCCCCAGCATTTT. This codes for CASSDSNQPQHF. This sequence joins TRBV19 and TRBJ1-5; D gene ambiguous. The germline CDR1 and CDR2 sequences are LNHDA and SQIVND (reference sequence). Trimming removed 9 bases from V and 3 bases from J, with 9 bases in between. The CDR3 covers 12 residues. Variable domain in full (rest from reference TRBV19 and TRBJ1-5): DGGITQSPKYLFRKEGQNVTLSCEQNLNHDAMYWYRQDPGQGLRLIYYSQIVNDFQKGDIAEGYSVSREKKESFPLTVTSAQKNPTAFYLCASSDSNQPQHFGDGTRLSIL.

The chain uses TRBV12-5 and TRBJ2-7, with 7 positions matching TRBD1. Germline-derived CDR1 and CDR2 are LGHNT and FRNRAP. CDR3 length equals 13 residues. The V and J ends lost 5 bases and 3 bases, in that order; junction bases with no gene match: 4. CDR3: CASGIGQVYEQYF. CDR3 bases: TGTGCTAGTGGTATAGGACAGGTCTACGAGCAGTACTTC.

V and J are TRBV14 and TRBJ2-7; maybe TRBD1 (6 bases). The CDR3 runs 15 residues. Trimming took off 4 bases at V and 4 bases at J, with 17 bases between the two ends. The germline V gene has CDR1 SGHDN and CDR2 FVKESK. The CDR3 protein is CASSPPGTSYYEQYF. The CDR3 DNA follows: TGTGCCAGCAGCCCACCAGGGACATCGTATTACGAGCAGTACTTC.

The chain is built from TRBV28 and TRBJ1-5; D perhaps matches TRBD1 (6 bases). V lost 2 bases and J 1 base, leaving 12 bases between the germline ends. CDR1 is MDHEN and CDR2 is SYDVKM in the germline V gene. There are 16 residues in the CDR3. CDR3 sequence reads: CASSLPTGSSNQPQHF. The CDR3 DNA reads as TGTGCCAGCAGTTTACCCACAGGGTCCAGCAATCAGCCCCAGCATTTT.

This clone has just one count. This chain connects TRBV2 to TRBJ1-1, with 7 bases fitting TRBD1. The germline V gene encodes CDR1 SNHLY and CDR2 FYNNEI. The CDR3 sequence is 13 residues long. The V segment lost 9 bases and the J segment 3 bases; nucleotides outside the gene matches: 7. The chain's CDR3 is CARATGMDTEAFF. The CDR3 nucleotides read TGTGCCAGAGCGACAGGGATGGACACTGAAGCTTTCTTT.

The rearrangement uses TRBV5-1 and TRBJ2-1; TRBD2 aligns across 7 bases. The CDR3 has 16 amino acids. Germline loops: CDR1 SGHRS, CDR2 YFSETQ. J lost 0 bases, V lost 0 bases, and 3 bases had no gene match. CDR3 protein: CASSLGERDSYNEQFF. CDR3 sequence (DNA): TGCGCCAGCAGCTTGGGGGAGCGGGACTCCTACAATGAGCAGTTCTTC.

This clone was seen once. The CDR3 sequence: CASRGTANQPQHF. For the CDR3, the DNA is TGTGCCAGCAGGGGGACAGCTAATCAGCCCCAGCATTTT. The rearrangement links TRBV6-6 to TRBJ1-5; 7 positions agree with TRBD1. Germline loops: CDR1 MNHNY, CDR2 SVGAGI (reference sequence). The V gene end was trimmed by 6 bases and the J gene end by 4 bases; junction bases not matched to a gene: 3. The CDR3 loop spans 13 amino acids.

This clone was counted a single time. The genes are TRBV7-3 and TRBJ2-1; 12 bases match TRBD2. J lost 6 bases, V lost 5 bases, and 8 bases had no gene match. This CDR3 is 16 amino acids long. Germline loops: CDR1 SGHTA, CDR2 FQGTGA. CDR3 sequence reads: CASSLLGLAGTNEQFF. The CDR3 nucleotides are TGTGCCAGCAGCCTCCTGGGACTAGCGGGTACCAATGAGCAGTTCTTC.

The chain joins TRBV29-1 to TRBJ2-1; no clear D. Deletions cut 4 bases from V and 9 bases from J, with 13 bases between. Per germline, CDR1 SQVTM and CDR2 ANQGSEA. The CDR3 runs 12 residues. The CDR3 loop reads CSVGRSSGEQFF. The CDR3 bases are TGCAGCGTTGGACGGTCCTCAGGTGAGCAGTTCTTC.

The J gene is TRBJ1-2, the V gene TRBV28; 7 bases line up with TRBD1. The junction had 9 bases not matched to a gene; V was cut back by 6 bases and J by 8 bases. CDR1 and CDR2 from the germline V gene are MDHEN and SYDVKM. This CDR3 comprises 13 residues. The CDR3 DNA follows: TGTGCCAGCAGCATAGGACAGGCTAGAGGCTACACCTTC. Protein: CASSIGQARGYTF.

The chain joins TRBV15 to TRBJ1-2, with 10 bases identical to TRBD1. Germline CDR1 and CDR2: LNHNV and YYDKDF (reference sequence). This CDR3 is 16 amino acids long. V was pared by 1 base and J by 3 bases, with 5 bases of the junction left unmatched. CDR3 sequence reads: CATSRARDRGDYGYTF. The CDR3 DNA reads TGTGCCACCAGCAGAGCAAGGGACAGGGGAGACTATGGCTACACCTTC.

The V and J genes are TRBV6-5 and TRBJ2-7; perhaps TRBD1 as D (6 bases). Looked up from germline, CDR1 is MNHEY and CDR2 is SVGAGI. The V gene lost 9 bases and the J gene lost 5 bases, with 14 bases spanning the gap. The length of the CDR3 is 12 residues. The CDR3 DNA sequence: TGTGCCAGTAACAGGGTTGGCAACGAGCAGTACTTC. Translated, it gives CASNRVGNEQYF.

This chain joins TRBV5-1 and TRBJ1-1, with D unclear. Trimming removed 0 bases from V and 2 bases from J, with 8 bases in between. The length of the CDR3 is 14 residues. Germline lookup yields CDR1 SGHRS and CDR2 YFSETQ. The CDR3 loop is CASSLERRNTEAFF. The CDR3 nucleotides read TGCGCCAGCAGCTTGGAGAGGAGAAACACTGAAGCTTTCTTT.

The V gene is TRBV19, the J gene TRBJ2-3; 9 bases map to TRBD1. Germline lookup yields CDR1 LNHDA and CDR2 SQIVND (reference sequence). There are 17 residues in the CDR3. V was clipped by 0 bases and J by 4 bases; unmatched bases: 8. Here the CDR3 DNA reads TGTGCCAGTAGTATAGATCTCGAACAGGGGGCTCCAGATACGCAGTATTTT. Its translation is CASSIDLEQGAPDTQYF.

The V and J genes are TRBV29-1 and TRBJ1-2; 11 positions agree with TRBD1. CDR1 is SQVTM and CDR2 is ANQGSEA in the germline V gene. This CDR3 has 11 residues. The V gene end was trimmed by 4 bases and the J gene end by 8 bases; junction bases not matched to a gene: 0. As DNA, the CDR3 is TGCAGCGTTGGGACAGGGGGCGGCTACACCTTC. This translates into CSVGTGGGYTF.

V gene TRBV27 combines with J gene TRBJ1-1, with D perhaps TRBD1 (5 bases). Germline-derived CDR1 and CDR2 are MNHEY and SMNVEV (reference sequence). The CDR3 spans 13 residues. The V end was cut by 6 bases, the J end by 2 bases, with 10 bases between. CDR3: CASRTQGNTEAFF. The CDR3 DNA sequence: TGTGCCAGCAGGACTCAGGGAAACACTGAAGCTTTCTTT.

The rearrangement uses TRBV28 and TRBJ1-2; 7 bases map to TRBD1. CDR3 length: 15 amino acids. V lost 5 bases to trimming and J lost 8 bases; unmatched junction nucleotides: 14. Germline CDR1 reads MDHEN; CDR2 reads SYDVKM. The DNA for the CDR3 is TGTGCCAGCAGTGCCTCCGGAACAGGGGACGTCGGCTACACCTTC. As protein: CASSASGTGDVGYTF.

This chain's CDR3 is CASSQELSGGGADTQYF. CDR3 DNA sequence: TGTGCCAGCAGCCAAGAACTTAGCGGGGGCGGGGCAGATACGCAGTATTTT. The genes are TRBV4-2 and TRBJ2-3; 9 bases agree with TRBD2. CDR3 size: 17 residues. V was clipped by 0 bases and J by 4 bases; unmatched bases: 8. Germline loops: CDR1 LGHNA, CDR2 YNFKEQ.

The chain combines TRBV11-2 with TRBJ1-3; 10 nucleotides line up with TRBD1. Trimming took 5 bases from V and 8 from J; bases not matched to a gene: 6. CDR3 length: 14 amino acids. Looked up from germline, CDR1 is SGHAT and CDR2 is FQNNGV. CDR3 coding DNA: TGTGCCAGCAGCCTCGGGACAGGGGCCCACACCATATATTTT. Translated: CASSLGTGAHTIYF. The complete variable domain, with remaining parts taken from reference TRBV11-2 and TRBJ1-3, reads EAGVAQSPRYKIIEKRQSVAFWCNPISGHATLYWYQQILGQGPKLLIQFQNNGVVDDSQLPKDRFSAERLKGVDSTLKIQPAKLEDSAVYLCASSLGTGAHTIYFGEGSWLTVV.

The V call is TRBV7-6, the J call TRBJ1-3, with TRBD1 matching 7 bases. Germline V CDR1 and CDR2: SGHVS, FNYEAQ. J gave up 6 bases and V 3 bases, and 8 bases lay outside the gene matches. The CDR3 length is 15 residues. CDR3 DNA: TGTGCCAGCAGCTTCGGAGACAGGGTCGCAAACACCATATATTTT. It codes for CASSFGDRVANTIYF.

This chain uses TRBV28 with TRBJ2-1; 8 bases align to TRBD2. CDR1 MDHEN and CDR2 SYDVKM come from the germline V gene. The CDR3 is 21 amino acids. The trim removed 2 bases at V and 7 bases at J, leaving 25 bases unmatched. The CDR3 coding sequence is TGTGCCAGCAGTTTAAAGTTAGGTAGAGGAGCGGGAGCAGGAATGGCGAATGAGCAGTTCTTC. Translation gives CASSLKLGRGAGAGMANEQFF. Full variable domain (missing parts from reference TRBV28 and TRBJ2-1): DVKVTQSSRYLVKRTGEKVFLECVQDMDHENMFWYRQDPGLGLRLIYFSYDVKMKEKGDIPEGYSVSREKKERFSLILESASTNQTSMYLCASSLKLGRGAGAGMANEQFFGPGTRLTVL.

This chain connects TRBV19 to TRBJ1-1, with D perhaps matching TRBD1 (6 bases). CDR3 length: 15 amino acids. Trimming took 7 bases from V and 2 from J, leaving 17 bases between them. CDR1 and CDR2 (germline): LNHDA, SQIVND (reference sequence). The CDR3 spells CASTLGGILNTEAFF. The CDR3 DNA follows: TGTGCCAGTACCTTAGGGGGTATCCTCAACACTGAAGCTTTCTTT.

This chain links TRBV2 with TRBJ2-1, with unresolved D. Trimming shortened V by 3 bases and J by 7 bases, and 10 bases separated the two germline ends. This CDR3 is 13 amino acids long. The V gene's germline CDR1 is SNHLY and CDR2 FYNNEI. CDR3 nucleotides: TGTGCCAGCAGTGACTCGCGAAGAAATGAGCAGTTCTTC. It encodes CASSDSRRNEQFF.

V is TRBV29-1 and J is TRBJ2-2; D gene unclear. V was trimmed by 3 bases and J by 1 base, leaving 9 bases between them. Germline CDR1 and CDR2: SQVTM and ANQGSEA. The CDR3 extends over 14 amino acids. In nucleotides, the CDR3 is TGCAGCGTTGAGGCAGTACGGAACACCGGGGAGCTGTTTTTT. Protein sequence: CSVEAVRNTGELFF.

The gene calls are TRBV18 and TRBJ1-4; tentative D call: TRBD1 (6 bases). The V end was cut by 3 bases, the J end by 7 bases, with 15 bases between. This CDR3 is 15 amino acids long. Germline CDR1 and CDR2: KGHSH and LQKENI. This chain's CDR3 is CASSPAQGTGEKLFF. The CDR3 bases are TGTGCCAGCTCACCCGCCCAGGGGACGGGTGAAAAACTGTTTTTT.

CDR3 nucleotide sequence: TGCGCCAGCAGCTTTATATACCAAGAGACCCAGTACTTC. Protein: CASSFIYQETQYF. The chain joins TRBV5-1 to TRBJ2-5, with D hard to call. The CDR3 totals 13 residues. Germline V gene sequence: CDR1 SGHRS, CDR2 YFSETQ. V was cut by 2 bases and J by 0 bases, with 5 bases left in between.